Sequencing of this T cell receptor beta chain was carried out in a study of T cell clones after liver transplantation. Study overall: Tolerance: complete withdrawal held at least one year, liver enzymes staying within twice normal.

Of note for this clone: What it binds is not known.

Repertoires were generated with immunoSEQ multiplex PCR, while TCRdb's copy carries only in-frame clones and drops some. The sample holds approximately 51,000 clones, about 86% seen once. General study findings and limits: These preliminary findings come from unstandardized post-transplant sampling times.

This CDR3 has 18 residues. V shed 3 bases and J shed 1 base, with 21 bases lying between them. Germline V gene lookup returns CDR1 ENHRY and CDR2 SYGVKD. The chain uses TRBV10-3 and TRBJ1-2; D gene ambiguous. The sample was CD8+ T cells from blood, taken 12 months after liver transplant. This TCR was sampled from a human patient who received a liver transplant. Some T cells may possibly be graft donor cells. Here the CDR3 DNA reads TGTGCCATCAGTGATAGGGCACTCCTCTCTTCTCATAACTATGGCTACACCTTC. Amino acids: CAISDRALLSSHNYGYTF.